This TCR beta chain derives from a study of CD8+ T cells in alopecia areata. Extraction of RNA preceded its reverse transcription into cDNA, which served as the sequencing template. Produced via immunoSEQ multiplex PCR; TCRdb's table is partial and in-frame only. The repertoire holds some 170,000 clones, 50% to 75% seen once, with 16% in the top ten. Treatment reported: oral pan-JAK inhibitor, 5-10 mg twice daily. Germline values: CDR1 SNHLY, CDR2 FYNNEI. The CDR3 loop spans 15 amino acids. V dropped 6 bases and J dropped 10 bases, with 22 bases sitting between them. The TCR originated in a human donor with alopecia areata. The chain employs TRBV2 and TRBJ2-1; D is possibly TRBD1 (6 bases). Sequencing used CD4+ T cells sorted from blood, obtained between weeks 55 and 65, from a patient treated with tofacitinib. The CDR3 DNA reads TGTGCCAGCAGAGGGGGAAGTAACAGGGTAGGCGAGCAGTTCTTC. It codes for CASRGGSNRVGEQFF. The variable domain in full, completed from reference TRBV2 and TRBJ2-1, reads EPEVTQTPSHQVTQMGQEVILRCVPISNHLYFYWYRQILGQKVEFLVSFYNNEISEKSEIFDDQFSVERPDGSNFTLKIRSTKLEDSAMYFCASRGGSNRVGEQFFGPGTRLTVL.